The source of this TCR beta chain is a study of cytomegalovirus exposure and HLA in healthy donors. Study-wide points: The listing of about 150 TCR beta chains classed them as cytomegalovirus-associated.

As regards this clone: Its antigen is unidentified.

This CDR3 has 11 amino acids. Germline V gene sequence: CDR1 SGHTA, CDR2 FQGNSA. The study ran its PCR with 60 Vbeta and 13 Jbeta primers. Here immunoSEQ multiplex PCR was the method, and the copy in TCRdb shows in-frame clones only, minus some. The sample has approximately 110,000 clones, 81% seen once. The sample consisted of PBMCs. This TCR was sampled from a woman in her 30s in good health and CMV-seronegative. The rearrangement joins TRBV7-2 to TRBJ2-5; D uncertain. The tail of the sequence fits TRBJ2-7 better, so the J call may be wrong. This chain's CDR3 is CASSVPSEQYF. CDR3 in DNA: TGTGCCAGCAGCGTACCCAGCGAGCAGTACTTC.